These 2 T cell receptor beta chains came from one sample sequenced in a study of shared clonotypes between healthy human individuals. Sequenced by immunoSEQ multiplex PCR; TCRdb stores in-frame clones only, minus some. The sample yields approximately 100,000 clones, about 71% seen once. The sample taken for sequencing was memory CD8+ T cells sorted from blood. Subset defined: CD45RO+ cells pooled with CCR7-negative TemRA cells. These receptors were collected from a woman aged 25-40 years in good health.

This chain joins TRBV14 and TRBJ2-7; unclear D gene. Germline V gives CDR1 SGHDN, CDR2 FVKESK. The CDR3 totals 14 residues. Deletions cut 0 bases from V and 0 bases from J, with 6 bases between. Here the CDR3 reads CASSQDLRSYEQYF. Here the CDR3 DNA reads TGTGCCAGCAGCCAAGATCTCCGCTCCTACGAGCAGTACTTC.

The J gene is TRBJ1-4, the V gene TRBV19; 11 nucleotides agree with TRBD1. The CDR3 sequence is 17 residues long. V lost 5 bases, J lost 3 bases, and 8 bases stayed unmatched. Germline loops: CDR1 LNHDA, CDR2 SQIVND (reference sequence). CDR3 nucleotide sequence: TGTGCCAGTAGTTTTGGACAGGGGGCTGTAGCTAATGAAAAACTGTTTTTT. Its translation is CASSFGQGAVANEKLFF.